This entry lists 29 T cell receptor beta chains sequenced from one sample in a study of cytomegalovirus exposure and HLA in healthy donors. Primers included in the PCR were 60 Vbeta and 13 Jbeta primers. Clones were sequenced by immunoSEQ multiplex PCR, and TCRdb holds only the in-frame ones, with some missing. The table gives fewer than 85,000 clones; the top ten clones make up roughly 4.7% of it. The sample was PBMCs. These receptors all stem from a woman aged 35 to 49 in good health and CMV-seropositive.

The V call is TRBV30, the J call TRBJ2-3; 8 nucleotides agree with TRBD2. Germline CDR1 is GTSNPN and CDR2 is SVGIG (reference sequence). CDR3 length: 14 amino acids. Unmatched junction bases numbered 7, after V lost 5 bases and J lost 3 bases. The CDR3 protein is CAWEGLAGTDTQYF. The CDR3, as DNA: TGTGCCTGGGAGGGGTTAGCGGGAACAGATACGCAGTATTTT. Full variable domain (rest looked up from reference TRBV30 and TRBJ2-3): SQTIHQWPATLVQPVGSPLSLECTVEGTSNPNLYWYRQAAGRGLQLLFYSVGIGQISSEVPQNLSASRPQDRQFILSSKKLLLSDSGFYLCAWEGLAGTDTQYFGPGTRLTVL.

This chain uses TRBV2 with TRBJ2-7, with 7 bases lining up with TRBD1. V lost 6 bases, J lost 3 bases, and 14 bases stayed unmatched. The CDR3 spans 16 residues. Per the germline V gene, CDR1 is SNHLY and CDR2 is FYNNEI. CDR3: CASSVYDRVVYYEQYF. The CDR3 DNA sequence: TGTGCCAGCAGCGTATACGACAGGGTTGTTTACTACGAGCAGTACTTC.

The chain carries TRBV19 and TRBJ2-4, with D possibly matching TRBD2 (5 bases). The CDR3 runs to 13 residues. In germline, CDR1 is LNHDA, CDR2 SQIVND (reference sequence). V gave up 5 bases and J gave up 8 bases, with 13 bases separating them. In DNA, the CDR3 is TGTGCCAGTAGTGAGGAAGGGCGGGACATTCAGTACTTC. Translating gives CASSEEGRDIQYF.

This chain links TRBV19 with TRBJ1-5, with 7 bases matching TRBD1. Germline lookup yields CDR1 LNHDA and CDR2 SQIVND (reference sequence). The CDR3 is made up of 16 amino acids. The V gene end was trimmed by 7 bases and the J gene end by 0 bases; junction bases not matched to a gene: 9. As DNA, the CDR3 is TGTGCCAGTAATCTACAGGGGACCTATAGCAATCAGCCCCAGCATTTT. Its protein product is CASNLQGTYSNQPQHF.

V and J are TRBV21-1 and TRBJ2-1; TRBD1 is taken as the D call from the table, unchecked against the DNA. TRBV21-1 is deemed a pseudogene. This CDR3 has 18 amino acids. The CDR3 sequence: CASSKAGAATCSYNEQFF. Written as DNA, the CDR3 is TGTGCCAGCAGCAAAGCTGGGGCAGCCACTTGCTCCTACAATGAGCAGTTCTTC.

Here the CDR3 DNA reads TGTGCCAGCAGCCAAGGGACAGATCGCGACACTGAAGCTTTCTTT. This translates into CASSQGTDRDTEAFF. The chain couples TRBV4-2 to TRBJ1-1; D might be TRBD1 (6 bases). There are 15 residues in the CDR3. The germline gives CDR1 LGHNA, CDR2 YNFKEQ. The ends were cut back, 1 base at V and 3 bases at J, with 12 bases in the middle.

The chain links TRBV19 to TRBJ1-1; 7 bases are shared with TRBD1. CDR1 and CDR2 from the germline V gene are LNHDA and SQIVND (reference sequence). Trimming cost V 4 bases and J 1 base; bases outside gene matches: 9. The CDR3 extends over 16 amino acids. This CDR3 is CASSTGDSWGNTEAFF. CDR3 coding DNA: TGTGCCAGTAGTACCGGGGACAGTTGGGGGAACACTGAAGCTTTCTTT.

The V call is TRBV5-1, the J call TRBJ2-6, with D perhaps matching TRBD1 (6 bases). CDR3 length: 16 amino acids. Germline lookup yields CDR1 SGHRS and CDR2 YFSETQ. Trimming left V 4 bases short and J 0 bases short, with 11 bases between. The DNA for the CDR3 is TGCGCCAGCAGCCGGGACATTACCTCTGGGGCCAACGTCCTGACTTTC. This encodes CASSRDITSGANVLTF.

The CDR3 protein is CASSPLVAVQFF. CDR3 DNA sequence: TGTGCCAGCAGCCCCCTGGTGGCTGTGCAGTTCTTC. The J gene is TRBJ2-1, the V gene TRBV11-2; D remains ambiguous. V lost 5 bases and J 12 bases, leaving 14 bases between the germline ends. Germline V gives CDR1 SGHAT, CDR2 FQNNGV. The CDR3 has 12 amino acids.

The CDR3 DNA is TGTGCCACCTCCCCTGGACAGGCCCTTACTTCACCCCTCCACTTT. Its protein is CATSPGQALTSPLHF. The chain has TRBV18 and TRBJ1-6, with TRBD1 matching over 7 bases. This CDR3 region has 15 residues. J gave up 9 bases and V 10 bases, and 15 bases lay outside the gene matches. Per germline, CDR1 KGHSH and CDR2 LQKENI. Looking up the rest from reference TRBV18 and TRBJ1-6 gives the full variable domain: NAGVMQNPRHLVRRRGQEARLRCSPMKGHSHVYWYRQLPEEGLKFMVYLQKENIIDESGMPKERFSAEFPKEGPSILRIQQVVRGDSAAYFCATSPGQALTSPLHFGNGTRLTVT.

The chain is built from TRBV6-6 and TRBJ1-2, with D maybe TRBD1 (5 bases). The CDR3 has 13 residues. From germline, CDR1 is MNHNY and CDR2 SVGAGI (reference sequence). Trimming shortened V by 5 bases and J by 5 bases, and 12 bases separated the two germline ends. CDR3: CASSRVQGYGYTF. CDR3 sequence (DNA): TGTGCCAGCAGTCGGGTCCAGGGATATGGCTACACCTTC.

The chain's CDR3 is CASSEGGQLNTEAFF. CDR3 DNA sequence: TGTGCCAGCAGTGAAGGGGGACAGTTGAACACTGAAGCTTTCTTT. The chain recombines TRBV6-1 with TRBJ1-1; 7 positions agree with TRBD1. This CDR3 comprises 15 residues. V lost 1 base, J lost 0 bases, and 2 bases stayed unmatched. The germline CDR1 and CDR2 sequences are MNHNS and SASEGT.

The CDR3 region is CASSIVEGHEQYF. CDR3 in DNA: TGTGCCAGTAGTATTGTGGAGGGTCACGAGCAGTACTTC. This chain connects TRBV19 to TRBJ2-7; D is possibly TRBD2 (6 bases). The V gene lost 3 bases and the J gene lost 5 bases, with 11 bases spanning the gap. This CDR3 has 13 amino acids. The germline V gene has CDR1 LNHDA and CDR2 SQIVND (reference sequence). Supplemented by reference TRBV19 and TRBJ2-7, the full variable domain reads DGGITQSPKYLFRKEGQNVTLSCEQNLNHDAMYWYRQDPGQGLRLIYYSQIVNDFQKGDIAEGYSVSREKKESFPLTVTSAQKNPTAFYLCASSIVEGHEQYFGPGTRLTVT.

The chain recombines TRBV14 with TRBJ1-1, with TRBD1 matching over 12 bases. J was trimmed by 3 bases and V by 1 base; bases with no gene match: 9. The germline gives CDR1 SGHDN, CDR2 FVKESK. This CDR3 comprises 18 residues. The CDR3 here is CASSQGRDRGRLDTEAFF. CDR3 DNA sequence: TGTGCCAGCAGCCAAGGCCGGGACAGGGGGCGTCTGGACACTGAAGCTTTCTTT.

The CDR3 DNA reads TGCGCCAGCAGCTCCCAGGCGGAGGTCGCTGAAGCTTTCTTT. This gives the protein CASSSQAEVAEAFF. V gene TRBV5-1 combines with J gene TRBJ1-1; no reliable D call. The CDR3 spans 14 residues. Trimming shortened V by 3 bases and J by 6 bases, and 15 bases separated the two germline ends. CDR1 and CDR2 (germline): SGHRS, YFSETQ. Variable domain in full (rest from reference TRBV5-1 and TRBJ1-1): KAGVTQTPRYLIKTRGQQVTLSCSPISGHRSVSWYQQTPGQGLQFLFEYFSETQRNKGNFPGRFSGRQFSNSRSEMNVSTLELGDSALYLCASSSQAEVAEAFFGQGTRLTVV.

This chain joins TRBV7-3 and TRBJ1-1, with no clear D. V lost 2 bases to trimming and J lost 11 bases, with 15 bases between them. Germline lookup yields CDR1 SGHTA and CDR2 FQGTGA. CDR3 size: 13 residues. CDR3 DNA: TGTGCCAGCAGCTTATCCCCTCCCCGCAGGGCTTTCTTT. Translated: CASSLSPPRRAFF.

The V call is TRBV19, the J call TRBJ1-1, with D unresolved. V lost 2 bases to trimming and J lost 1 base, with 11 bases between them. Germline V gene data show CDR1 as LNHDA and CDR2 as SQIVND (reference sequence). CDR3 length: 15 residues. CDR3 amino acids: CASSIYGGSNTEAFF. In nucleotides, the CDR3 is TGTGCCAGTAGTATATACGGAGGGTCGAACACTGAAGCTTTCTTT.

The V and J genes are TRBV9 and TRBJ1-2; 12 bases agree with TRBD1. The CDR3 is 16 residues long. Germline V gene sequence: CDR1 SGDLS, CDR2 YYNGEE. Unmatched junction bases numbered 7, after V lost 3 bases and J lost 4 bases. The CDR3 protein is CASSATGQGAAYGYTF. Here the CDR3 DNA reads TGTGCCAGCAGCGCGACGGGACAGGGGGCAGCCTATGGCTACACCTTC.

The chain links TRBV11-2 to TRBJ1-3; D ambiguous. V lost 5 bases and J lost 4, with 12 bases in between. The CDR3 has 14 amino acids. CDR1 is SGHAT, CDR2 FQNNGV, per germline. The CDR3 nucleotides read TGTGCCAGCAGCCCAGGATCTTTCGGAAACACCATATATTTT. This codes for CASSPGSFGNTIYF. The full variable domain, in which reference TRBV11-2 and TRBJ1-3 provide the parts outside the CDR3, is EAGVAQSPRYKIIEKRQSVAFWCNPISGHATLYWYQQILGQGPKLLIQFQNNGVVDDSQLPKDRFSAERLKGVDSTLKIQPAKLEDSAVYLCASSPGSFGNTIYFGEGSWLTVV.

The genes are TRBV7-3 and TRBJ2-3; no clear D. The CDR3 is 13 amino acids. The V end lost 1 base, the J end lost 2 bases, and 4 bases lay between the germline ends. Germline values: CDR1 SGHTA, CDR2 FQGTGA. This chain's CDR3 is CASSLSYTDTQYF. The CDR3 DNA is TGTGCCAGCAGCTTAAGCTACACAGATACGCAGTATTTT.

The chain combines TRBV11-3 with TRBJ1-1; D is ambiguous. CDR3 length: 13 amino acids. Trimming pared 7 bases from V and 1 base from J, leaving 10 bases between. The V gene's germline CDR1 is SGHNT and CDR2 YENEEA. CDR3 DNA sequence: TGTGCCAGCAAGTTATCAGAGAACACTGAAGCTTTCTTT. Translation gives CASKLSENTEAFF.

The V call is TRBV5-6, the J call TRBJ2-5; weak D call: TRBD2 (7 bases). The CDR3 sequence is 15 residues long. Between the trimmed V and J ends, which lost 2 bases and 4 bases, there was a span of 15 bases. Germline V gene lookup returns CDR1 SGHDT and CDR2 YYEEEE. The CDR3 nucleotides are TGTGCCAGCAGCTTTGAGGGAGGGGGAGGAGAGACCCAGTACTTC. Encoded protein: CASSFEGGGGETQYF.

The rearrangement uses TRBV19 and TRBJ1-2; 7 nucleotides agree with TRBD1. Trimming took 10 bases from V and 5 from J; bases not matched to a gene: 22. This CDR3 region has 17 residues. CDR1 is LNHDA and CDR2 is SQIVND in the germline V gene (reference sequence). CDR3: CATRGTGDVKRIYGYTF. For the CDR3, the DNA is TGTGCCACGCGGGGAACAGGGGATGTCAAAAGGATTTATGGCTACACCTTC.

The chain couples TRBV2 to TRBJ2-4; a possible D gene is TRBD1 (5 bases). The V gene lost 2 bases and the J gene lost 3 bases, with 11 bases spanning the gap. CDR1 and CDR2 (germline): SNHLY, FYNNEI. This CDR3 region has 15 residues. Here the CDR3 DNA reads TGTGCCAGCAGTGAAAAAGGGGCTGGCAAAAACATTCAGTACTTC. This codes for CASSEKGAGKNIQYF.

The rearrangement links TRBV4-1 to TRBJ2-1; the match to TRBD2 covers 9 bases. With V trimmed by 1 base and J by 5 bases, 3 bases remained unmatched. Germline V gene data show CDR1 as MGHRA and CDR2 as YSYEKL. This CDR3 is 15 amino acids long. The CDR3 region has the DNA TGCGCCAGCAGCCAAGTGGGACTAGCCGACAATGAGCAGTTCTTC. Translation: CASSQVGLADNEQFF.

The chain combines TRBV27 with TRBJ1-1; TRBD1 aligns across 8 bases. Per the germline V gene, CDR1 is MNHEY and CDR2 is SMNVEV (reference sequence). V lost 4 bases, J lost 1 base, and 2 bases stayed unmatched. The CDR3 is made up of 14 amino acids. The CDR3 protein is CASSSGQENTEAFF. CDR3 nucleotides: TGTGCCAGCAGTTCGGGACAGGAGAACACTGAAGCTTTCTTT.

The chain employs TRBV6-6 and TRBJ1-6, with TRBD1 matching 9 bases. V shed 4 bases and J 6 bases; nucleotides not matched to a gene: 7. The length of the CDR3 is 16 residues. The germline CDR1 and CDR2 sequences are MNHNY and SVGAGI (reference sequence). The CDR3, as DNA: TGTGCCAGCAGTTTACGGACAGGGGCGACTAATTCACCCCTCCACTTT. This translates into CASSLRTGATNSPLHF.

The rearrangement links TRBV7-8 to TRBJ2-2, with D maybe TRBD2 (5 bases). The length of the CDR3 is 17 residues. The germline V gene encodes CDR1 SGHVS and CDR2 FQNEAQ. Trimming shortened V by 1 base and J by 4 bases, and 16 bases separated the two germline ends. CDR3 sequence reads: CASSLGSSRGVTGELFF. CDR3 coding DNA: TGTGCCAGCAGCTTAGGTTCCAGCCGGGGTGTCACCGGGGAGCTGTTTTTT.

This chain uses TRBV5-1 with TRBJ2-5; 7 nucleotides match TRBD1. V lost 5 bases, J lost 5 bases, and 6 bases stayed unmatched. Germline CDR1 and CDR2: SGHRS and YFSETQ. The CDR3 consists of 13 residues. The CDR3, as DNA: TGCGCCAGCAGTCCACAGGGGACGGAGACCCAGTACTTC. This encodes CASSPQGTETQYF.